This T cell receptor (beta chain) was observed in a study of response to subunit inactivated influenza vaccine (dated by TCRdb to the late 2010s). Study-wide context: To follow how T cells responded to a trivalent subunit inactivated influenza vaccine, the researchers relied on deep quantitative profiling of the T cell receptor repertoire. Study-wide conclusions, independent of this receptor: The authors proposed that each seasonal influenza vaccination may bring in only a limited number of new T cells.

Library preparation used RT-PCR. Sequencing took place on an Illumina HiSeq 2500. TCRdb reprocessed the public reads (quality trimming at Q25 with fastp, clone calling with MiXCR) and kept in-frame beta chains. Merged by CDR3 protein, the rows form single entries marked with the most common genes and DNA. The sample table shows 500,000 or so distinct CDR3 sequences, and 16% are seen once. Less than 4% of the sample belongs to the ten largest clones. As concerns this clonotype: Its antigen remains undetermined. No base quality values were provided; no much bigger clone lies one nucleotide off.

CDR1 and CDR2, looked up from the germline V gene, are LGHNA and YSLEER. Trimming at the junction amounts to 1 base on V and 3 bases on J, and the germline ends lie 19 bases apart. There are 17 amino acids in the CDR3, from cysteine to phenylalanine inclusive. Solely the CDR3 DNA is kept, with 51 bases framed from the first base. This sequence originates from a man aged 45 to 75 who received an inactivated influenza vaccine. Donor details come from another sample of the same person, matched by shared clones. This specimen was CD4+ T cells sorted from PBMCs, taken about 23 months after vaccination. The chain couples TRBV4-3 to TRBJ2-7; the D element could tentatively be TRBD1 or TRBD2, as 6 bases agree for each. The bases read TGCGCCAGCAGCCAAGCCGTTTATTCGGGGGCTTTCTACGAGCAGTACTTC. Translated, this is CASSQAVYSGAFYEQYF.